Described below is a single T cell receptor (beta chain) sequence and its context. This clone is regarded as medium-sized (0.01 to 0.1%). This clone's antigen is unknown. Mouse gene names and germline sequences are used here. The observed sequence ends 1 residue before the CDR3 terminus, with the missing tail filled in from the germline J gene. The same CDR3 arises from other DNA sequences in this sample as well. V is clipped by 3 bases and J by 0 bases, and the sequence between their germline boundaries is 7 bases long. CDR1 and CDR2 are drawn from the germline V gene (reference sequence): KGHPV, FQNQEV. The CDR3 spans 14 residues, from the cysteine through the phenylalanine. Sequencing covers 39 bases of the CDR3, shown here with the frame starting at base 1. This sample is drawn from a study of tissue T cells after allogeneic stem cell transplantation (dated 2022 in TCRdb). Regarding the research as a whole: Using research autopsies of patients with and without GVHD, plus mouse models of GVHD, the study profiled TCR beta repertoires across many tissues. The human arm was a prospective observational study without blinding or randomization.

General findings and caveats noted by the study authors: The study did not establish which tissue TCRs were alloreactive or antigen-specific, and some clones may have been host cells that persisted. Within patients, how anatomically similar tissues were was a major factor shaping TCR repertoire composition, regardless of disease or transplant status. A small and clinically heterogeneous patient cohort was studied, and sampling depth was acknowledged as a limitation. Only a few T cell clones appeared in more than one patient, yet motif-based clustering showed tissue-specific repertoire signatures that were shared between patients. In both patients and mice, only a limited portion of the TCR repertoire detected in tissues was captured by blood and spleen T cells.

Libraries were prepared through the immunoSEQ multiplex PCR assay. TCRbeta CDR3 sequencing was performed at survey depth by Adaptive Biotechnologies, and CDR3 sequences, V/J genes, productive frequency and template counts were reported. Amplification of TCR beta CDR3 regions started from genomic DNA instead of RNA. Under the source paper's analysis protocol: Jensen-Shannon divergence served to quantify pairwise repertoire overlap between tissues, with 0 meaning identical and 1 meaning complete divergence. Based on pairwise JSD values, tissues were grouped by single-linkage agglomerative hierarchical clustering, and the results were shown as dendrograms. GLIPH2 was run on all patient samples with simulation_depth 1000, kmer_min_depth 3 and cdr3_length_cutoff 8, and groups with more than two unique CDR3s were retained. A standardized tissue-overlap score was calculated by extrapolating Jaccard GLIPH-group overlap across patients to a standard repertoire size of 1000 clones. To look at how diversity was associated with clinical or experimental variables, linear mixed-effect models were used, with tissue treated as a fixed effect and individual treated as a random effect. TCRdb re-hosts the immuneACCESS table, in-frame sequences only. Its copies lack some clones; in the studies checked, an unresolved V gene accounts for under half of them, and the cause for the rest is not known. V, J and clone size are taken as reported in that table, and D and trimming were inferred from the DNA itself. For this sample there are approximately 8,800 clones; roughly a third appear just once. Roughly 3.5% of the sample rests with the top ten.

Taken with the paper, the label for time point translates to: mouse harvest day 14 after allogeneic transplant. Mouse grafts combined 10^7 T-cell-depleted bone marrow cells with 10^6 splenic CD5+ T cells, given via tail vein injection. A major MHC-mismatch B6 (H2b) into BALB/c (H2d) model was used to model mouse GVHD, and tissues were profiled at day 7 or 14. On day 7 or 14 post-transplant, mouse tissues and retro-orbital blood were harvested with separate sterile tools for each animal, and livers were flushed before harvest. Before genomic DNA isolation with the DNeasy Blood & Tissue Kit, mouse tissues were minced using razor blades in buffered saline.

The chain was built from TRBV26 and TRBJ2-3; the D gene identity is not certain. Sequences were obtained from skin. This receptor was obtained from a female BALB/c mouse given C57BL/6 T cells with graft-versus-host disease after an allogeneic hematopoietic cell transplant. The DNA read from the CDR3 is TGTGCCAGCAGTCTACAGCTTAGTGCAGAAACGCTGTAT. This is translated as CASSLQLSAETLY. The CDR3 reads in full as CASSLQLSAETLYF.